This TCR beta chain was documented in a study of T cell repertoires in cytomegalovirus infection (dated by TCRdb to about 2019). For context, the study as a whole: The HLA type of each donor mattered for the analysis, because public TCR beta signatures pointed to carriage of CMV infection along with the matching HLA type.

Comment on this clonotype: Its binding antigen is unknown. No much larger clone exists at a distance of one base, and base qualities are not known.

The investigation overall reported the following: In both this cohort and an independent cohort of some 350 donors, the cumulative frequency of public TCR beta family members distinguished carriers of CMV infection plus the relevant HLA type. The ex vivo response was dominated by HLA-C-restricted CMV-specific TCR beta clonotypes, which also provided the single most frequent clonotype in two of eight donors.

TCRdb records Illumina HiSeq 1500 as the sequencer. TCRdb trimmed the raw reads at Q25, called clones with MiXCR and kept productive beta chains. Identical CDR3 protein sequences are pooled into one entry, listed with their most common genes and DNA. The sample table records over 150,000 distinct CDR3 sequences; roughly a fifth of these occur just once. Of the sample, about 3% is held by the ten largest clones. V loses 0 bases of germline sequence and J loses 0 bases, and the interval between the two ends is 6 bases. CDR1 and CDR2 are drawn from the germline V gene: SGDLS, YYNGEE. The CDR3 contains 15 residues, cysteine and phenylalanine counted. The DNA shown is the 45-base CDR3, in frame from base 1.

Recombination joined TRBV9 with TRBJ2-2; the D gene cannot be resolved reliably. The specimen was PBMCs. The source is a human donor in good health (CMV status not recorded). Some clones in this sample may be carry-over from other donors' samples. This receptor carries the CDR3 CASSVDSANTGELFF. The DNA is TGTGCCAGCAGCGTAGACTCAGCGAACACCGGGGAGCTGTTTTTT.